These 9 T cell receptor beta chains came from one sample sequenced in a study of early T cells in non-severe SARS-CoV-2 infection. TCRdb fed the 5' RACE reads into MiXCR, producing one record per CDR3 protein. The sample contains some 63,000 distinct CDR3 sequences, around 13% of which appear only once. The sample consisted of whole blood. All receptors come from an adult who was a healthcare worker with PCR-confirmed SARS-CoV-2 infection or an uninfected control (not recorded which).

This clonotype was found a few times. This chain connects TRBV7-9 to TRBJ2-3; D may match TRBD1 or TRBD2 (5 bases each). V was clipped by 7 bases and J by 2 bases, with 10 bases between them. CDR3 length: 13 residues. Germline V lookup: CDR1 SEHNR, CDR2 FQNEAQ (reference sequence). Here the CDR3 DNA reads TGTGCCAGCATGCCCGGGGCCACAGATACGCAGTATTTT. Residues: CASMPGATDTQYF.

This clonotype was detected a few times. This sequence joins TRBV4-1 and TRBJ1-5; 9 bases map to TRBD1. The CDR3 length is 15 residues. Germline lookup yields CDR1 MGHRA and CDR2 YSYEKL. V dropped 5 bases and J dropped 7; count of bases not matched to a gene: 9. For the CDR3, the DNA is TGCGCCAGCAGCTCAATACAGGGGGCAGGACAGCCCCAGCATTTT. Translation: CASSSIQGAGQPQHF.

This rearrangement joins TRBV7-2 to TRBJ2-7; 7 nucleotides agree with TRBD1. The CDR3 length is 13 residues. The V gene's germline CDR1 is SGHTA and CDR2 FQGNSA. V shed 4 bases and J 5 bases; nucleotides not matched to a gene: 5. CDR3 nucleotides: TGTGCCAGCAGCTACAAAGGGGGCCACGAGCAGTACTTC. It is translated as CASSYKGGHEQYF.

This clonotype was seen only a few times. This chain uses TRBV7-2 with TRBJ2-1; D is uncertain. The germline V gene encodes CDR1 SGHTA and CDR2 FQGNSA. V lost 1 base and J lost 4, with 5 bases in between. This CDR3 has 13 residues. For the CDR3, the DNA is TGTGCCAGCAGCTTAGGTTGGTACAATGAGCAGTTCTTC. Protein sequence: CASSLGWYNEQFF.

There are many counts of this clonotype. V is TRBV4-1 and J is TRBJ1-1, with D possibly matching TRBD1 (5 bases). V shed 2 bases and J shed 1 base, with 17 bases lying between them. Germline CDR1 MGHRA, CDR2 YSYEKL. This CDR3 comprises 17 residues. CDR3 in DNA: TGCGCCAGCAGCCAAATTCAGGGAGAGTTAGGGAACACTGAAGCTTTCTTT. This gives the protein CASSQIQGELGNTEAFF.

The CDR3 region has the DNA TGCGCCAGCAGTGAACGGGCCACAGATACGCAGTATTTT. Translated: CASSERATDTQYF. The chain employs TRBV10-1 and TRBJ2-3, with no clear D. Germline CDR1 WNHNN, CDR2 SYGVQD (reference sequence). CDR3 length: 13 residues. V was pared by 3 bases and J by 2 bases, with 6 bases between.

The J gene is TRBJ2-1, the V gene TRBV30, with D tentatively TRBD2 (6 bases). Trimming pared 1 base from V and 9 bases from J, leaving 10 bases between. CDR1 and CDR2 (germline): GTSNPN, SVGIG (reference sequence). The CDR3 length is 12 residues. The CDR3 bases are TGTGCCTGGAGTGGCTCGGAGGGTGAGCAGTTCTTC. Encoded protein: CAWSGSEGEQFF.

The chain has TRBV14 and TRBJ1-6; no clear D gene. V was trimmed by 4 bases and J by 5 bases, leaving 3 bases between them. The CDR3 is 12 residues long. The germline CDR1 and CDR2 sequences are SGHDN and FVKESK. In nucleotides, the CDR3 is TGTGCCAGCAGCCCAGATAATTCACCCCTCCACTTT. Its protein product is CASSPDNSPLHF. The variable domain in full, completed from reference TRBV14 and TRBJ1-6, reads EAGVTQFPSHSVIEKGQTVTLRCDPISGHDNLYWYRRVMGKEIKFLLHFVKESKQDESGMPNNRFLAERTGGTYSTLKVQPAELEDSGVYFCASSPDNSPLHFGNGTRLTVT.

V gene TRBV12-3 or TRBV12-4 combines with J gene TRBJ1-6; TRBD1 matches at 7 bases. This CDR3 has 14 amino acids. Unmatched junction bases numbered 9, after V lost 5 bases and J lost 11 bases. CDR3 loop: CASSLRTGETPLHF. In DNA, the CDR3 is TGTGCCAGCAGTCTAAGGACAGGAGAAACACCCCTCCACTTT.